One and the same sample provided the 4 T cell receptor beta chains below, sequenced in a study of T-cell reconstitution after alpha-beta-depleted transplantation in children. TCRbeta library preparation incorporated unique molecular identifiers. Each CDR3 protein is one row after TCRdb ran MiXCR on the PCR reads. The repertoire consists of about 420,000 distinct CDR3 sequences, with approximately 10% occurring once and the leading ten covering roughly 5.5%. Sequenced material: PBMCs from the stem cell graft donor, taken from the stem cell graft. The receptor set was obtained from a human donor who donated a stem cell graft to a child with acute myeloid leukemia.

The rearrangement links TRBV9 to TRBJ2-7, with 7 bases matching TRBD2. Per the germline V gene, CDR1 is SGDLS and CDR2 is YYNGEE. The CDR3 consists of 15 residues. Unmatched junction bases numbered 4, after V lost 0 bases and J lost 1 base. CDR3 loop: CASSVEAGESYEQYF. As DNA, the CDR3 is TGTGCCAGCAGCGTAGAGGCGGGAGAATCCTACGAGCAGTACTTC.

Notes on this clonotype: A much larger clone sits a single nucleotide away, making a read error possible. The CDR3 does not end in the conserved phenylalanine or tryptophan, so this is likely a read error. In DNA form, the CDR3 reads TGTGCCAGTTCTATCCGGGGACTAGCGGTTAATGAGCAGTTCTTA. This sequence encodes CASSIRGLAVNEQFL. The J gene is TRBJ2-1, the V gene TRBV9, with 11 bases matching TRBD2. The V gene's germline CDR1 is SGDLS and CDR2 YYNGEE. V lost 8 bases and J lost 7; bases outside the gene matches: 11. CDR3 length: 15 amino acids.

V and J are TRBV5-1 and TRBJ2-1; 7 bases fit TRBD1. This CDR3 is built from 14 residues. J lost 8 bases, V lost 1 base, and 6 bases had no gene match. From germline, CDR1 is SGHRS and CDR2 YFSETQ. The CDR3 DNA reads TGCGCCAGCAGCTTGCTCCAGGGGGAATATGAGCAGTTCTTC. It specifies CASSLLQGEYEQFF.

This clonotype was seen a handful of times. This chain connects TRBV20-1 to TRBJ1-5, with 9 bases lining up with TRBD1. Germline V CDR1 and CDR2: DFQATT, SNEGSKA (reference sequence). V was pared by 6 bases and J by 6 bases, with 9 bases of the junction left unmatched. This CDR3 has 14 amino acids. This chain's CDR3 is CSALDRGLGQPQHF. The CDR3 bases are TGCAGTGCCCTAGACAGGGGGTTGGGTCAGCCCCAGCATTTT.